One sample yielded the 9 T cell receptor beta chains listed below, sequenced in a study of shared clonotypes between healthy human individuals. It was CD45RO-negative cells, positively selected for CCR7, that made up naive CD8 cells, with terminally differentiated effector memory CD45RA+ cells excluded. Profiling relied on immunoSEQ multiplex PCR, and the TCRdb table lists in-frame clones only, not all of them. The data show about 2.1 million clones, about 92% seen once. The sample comprised naive CD8+ T cells from PBMCs. The receptors stem from a man younger than 30 in good health. Some clones in this sample may be carry-over from other donors' samples.

This clone was found once. The same CDR3 is also encoded by other DNA sequences in this sample. The chain recombines TRBV9 with TRBJ2-5; no clear D gene. The V end was cut by 0 bases, the J end by 3 bases, with 6 bases between. Germline CDR1 reads SGDLS; CDR2 reads YYNGEE. The CDR3 is 13 residues long. The CDR3: CASSVAGKETQYF. The CDR3 DNA sequence: TGTGCCAGCAGCGTAGCTGGTAAAGAGACCCAGTACTTC.

The chain is built from TRBV15 and TRBJ2-3; possible D gene TRBD2, 6 bases. Germline CDR1 is LNHNV and CDR2 is YYDKDF (reference sequence). V dropped 1 base and J dropped 4 bases, with 15 bases sitting between them. The length of the CDR3 is 16 residues. The CDR3 DNA reads as TGTGCCACCAGCAGAGCGGTCCGGGAGTTACCAGATACGCAGTATTTT. It specifies CATSRAVRELPDTQYF.

The chain is built from TRBV28 and TRBJ2-7; D could derive from TRBD1 or TRBD2 (5 bases each). The V gene's germline CDR1 is MDHEN and CDR2 SYDVKM. The V and J ends lost 6 bases and 1 base respectively, with 13 bases between them. This CDR3 is 14 amino acids long. The chain's CDR3 is CASRLGRRSYEQYF. The CDR3 bases are TGTGCCAGCAGATTGGGACGGCGGTCCTACGAGCAGTACTTC.

This chain connects TRBV7-9 to TRBJ1-4, with no clear D. The V gene lost 2 bases and the J gene lost 8 bases, with 15 bases spanning the gap. There are 15 residues in the CDR3. CDR1 is SEHNR, CDR2 FQNEAQ, per germline (reference sequence). For the CDR3, the DNA is TGTGCCAGCAGCTTACCTCAGGATTTGAACGAAAAACTGTTTTTT. This encodes CASSLPQDLNEKLFF.

The gene calls are TRBV6-6 and TRBJ2-7, with D perhaps TRBD2 (5 bases). V was trimmed by 0 bases and J by 7 bases, leaving 10 bases between them. The germline CDR1 and CDR2 sequences are MNHNY and SVGAGI (reference sequence). The CDR3 totals 13 residues. Here the CDR3 reads CASSYSRTSEQYF. In DNA form, the CDR3 reads TGTGCCAGCAGTTACTCTCGAACTAGTGAGCAGTACTTC.

V is TRBV6-4 and J is TRBJ2-1, with 9 bases that match TRBD1. Germline CDR1 MRHNA, CDR2 SNTAGT. V was pared by 6 bases and J by 10 bases, with 10 bases of the junction left unmatched. The CDR3 has 14 amino acids. CDR3 in amino acids: CASSSDRGRSEQFF. CDR3 in DNA: TGTGCCAGCAGCTCAGACAGGGGGAGATCAGAGCAGTTCTTC.

The V gene is TRBV12-2, the J gene TRBJ1-4; the table calls TRBD1, which could not be checked here. TRBV12-2 is an annotated pseudogene. CDR3 size: 20 residues. CDR3 nucleotide sequence: TGTGCAAGTCGCTTAGCGTTTCCAGGGTTCGGTCCGCTGACTAATGAAAAACTGTTTTTT. This gives the protein CASRLAFPGFGPLTNEKLFF.

This chain uses TRBV7-9 with TRBJ1-1; D remains unclear. The germline V and J ends were trimmed by 5 bases and 1 base, with 11 bases remaining between them. There are 14 residues in the CDR3. Per the germline V gene, CDR1 is SEHNR and CDR2 is FQNEAQ (reference sequence). The CDR3 reads CASSPFESNTEAFF. In DNA form, the CDR3 reads TGTGCCAGCAGCCCCTTCGAATCGAACACTGAAGCTTTCTTT.

V is TRBV5-6 and J is TRBJ2-5; D might be TRBD1 or TRBD2, each matching 5 bases. Trimming left V 1 base short and J 0 bases short, with 13 bases between. This CDR3 has 16 amino acids. Germline assignment: CDR1 SGHDT and CDR2 YYEEEE. CDR3 region: CASSLRGRKYQETQYF. The CDR3 coding sequence is TGTGCCAGCAGCTTGCGGGGCCGAAAGTACCAAGAGACCCAGTACTTC. Drawing the rest from reference TRBV5-6 and TRBJ2-5, the complete variable domain is DAGVTQSPTHLIKTRGQQVTLRCSPKSGHDTVSWYQQALGQGPQFIFQYYEEEERQRGNFPDRFSGHQFPNYSSELNVNALLLGDSALYLCASSLRGRKYQETQYFGPGTRLLVL.